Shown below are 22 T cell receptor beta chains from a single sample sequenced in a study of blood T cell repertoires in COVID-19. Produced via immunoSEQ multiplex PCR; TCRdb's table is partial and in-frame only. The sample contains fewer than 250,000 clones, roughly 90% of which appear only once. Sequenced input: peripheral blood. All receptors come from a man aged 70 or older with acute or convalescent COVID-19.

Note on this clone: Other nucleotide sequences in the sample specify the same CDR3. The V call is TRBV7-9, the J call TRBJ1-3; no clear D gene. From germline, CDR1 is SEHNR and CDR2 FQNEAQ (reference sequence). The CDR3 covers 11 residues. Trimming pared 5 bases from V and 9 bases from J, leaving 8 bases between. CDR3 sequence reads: CASSLTGTIYF. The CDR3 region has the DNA TGTGCCAGCAGCCTCACGGGCACCATATATTTT.

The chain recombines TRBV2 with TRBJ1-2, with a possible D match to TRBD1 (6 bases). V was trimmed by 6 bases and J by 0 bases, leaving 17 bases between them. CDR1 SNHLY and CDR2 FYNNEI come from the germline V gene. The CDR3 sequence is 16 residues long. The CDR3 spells CASRAQLDRANYGYTF. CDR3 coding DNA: TGTGCCAGCAGGGCCCAGTTGGACAGAGCTAACTATGGCTACACCTTC.

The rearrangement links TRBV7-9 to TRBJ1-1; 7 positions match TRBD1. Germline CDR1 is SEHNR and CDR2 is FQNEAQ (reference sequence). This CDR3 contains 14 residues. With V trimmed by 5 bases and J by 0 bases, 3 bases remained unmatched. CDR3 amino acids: CASSAGQLNTEAFF. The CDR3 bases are TGTGCCAGCAGCGCGGGACAGTTGAACACTGAAGCTTTCTTT.

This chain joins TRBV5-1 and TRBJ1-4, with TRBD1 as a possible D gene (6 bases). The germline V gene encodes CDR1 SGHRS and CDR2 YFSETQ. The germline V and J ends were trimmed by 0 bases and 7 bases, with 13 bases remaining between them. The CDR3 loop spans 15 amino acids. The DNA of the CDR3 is TGCGCCAGCAGCTTGGGGGCGACAGGTCCTGAAAAACTGTTTTTT. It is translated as CASSLGATGPEKLFF.

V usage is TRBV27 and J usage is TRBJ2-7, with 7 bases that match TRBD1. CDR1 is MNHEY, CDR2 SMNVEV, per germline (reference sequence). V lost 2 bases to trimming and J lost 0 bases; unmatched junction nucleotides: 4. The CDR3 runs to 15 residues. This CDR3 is CASSLRQGLSYEQYF. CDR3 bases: TGTGCCAGCAGTTTACGACAGGGTCTCTCCTACGAGCAGTACTTC.

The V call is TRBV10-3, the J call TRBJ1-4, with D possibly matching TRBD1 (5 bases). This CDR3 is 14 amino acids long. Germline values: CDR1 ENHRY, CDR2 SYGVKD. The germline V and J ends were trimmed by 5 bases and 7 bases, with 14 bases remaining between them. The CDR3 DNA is TGTGCCATCAGTCAAGGGCGGGGGAGTGAAAAACTGTTTTTT. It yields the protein CAISQGRGSEKLFF.

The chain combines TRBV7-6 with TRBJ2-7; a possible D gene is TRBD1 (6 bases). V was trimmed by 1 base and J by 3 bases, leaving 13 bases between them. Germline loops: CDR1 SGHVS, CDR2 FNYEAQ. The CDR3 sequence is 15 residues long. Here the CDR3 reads CASSLGTGQHYEQYF. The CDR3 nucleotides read TGTGCCAGCAGCTTAGGAACGGGACAACACTACGAGCAGTACTTC.

The CDR3 protein is CASSMMPRVGKETQYF. CDR3 sequence (DNA): TGTGCCAGCTCAATGATGCCGAGGGTAGGGAAAGAGACCCAGTACTTC. The chain combines TRBV18 with TRBJ2-5; a possible D gene is TRBD2 (5 bases). V was pared by 5 bases and J by 3 bases, with 19 bases between. The CDR3 is 16 amino acids. CDR1 and CDR2 (germline): KGHSH, LQKENI. Based on the CDR3 plus reference TRBV18 and TRBJ2-5, the full variable domain is NAGVMQNPRHLVRRRGQEARLRCSPMKGHSHVYWYRQLPEEGLKFMVYLQKENIIDESGMPKERFSAEFPKEGPSILRIQQVVRGDSAAYFCASSMMPRVGKETQYFGPGTRLLVL.

The CDR3 reads CASKNGPSTDTQYF. The CDR3 DNA reads as TGTGCCAGCAAAAACGGTCCTAGCACAGATACGCAGTATTTT. This rearrangement joins TRBV7-2 to TRBJ2-3; D call uncertain. The germline CDR1 and CDR2 sequences are SGHTA and FQGNSA. This CDR3 is 14 amino acids long. The V end lost 7 bases, the J end lost 0 bases, and 11 bases lay between the germline ends.

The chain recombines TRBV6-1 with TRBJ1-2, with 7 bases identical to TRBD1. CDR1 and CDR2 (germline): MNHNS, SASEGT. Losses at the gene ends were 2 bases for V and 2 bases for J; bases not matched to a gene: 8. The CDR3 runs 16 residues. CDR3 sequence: CASSEPGQAANYGYTF. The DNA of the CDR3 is TGTGCCAGCAGTGAACCCGGACAGGCGGCGAACTATGGCTACACCTTC.

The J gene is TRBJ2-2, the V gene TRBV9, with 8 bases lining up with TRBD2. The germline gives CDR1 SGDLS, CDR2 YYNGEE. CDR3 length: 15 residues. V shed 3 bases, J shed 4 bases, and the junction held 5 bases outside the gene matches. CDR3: CASSAAGGITGELFF. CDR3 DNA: TGTGCCAGCAGCGCCGCGGGAGGAATCACCGGGGAGCTGTTTTTT.

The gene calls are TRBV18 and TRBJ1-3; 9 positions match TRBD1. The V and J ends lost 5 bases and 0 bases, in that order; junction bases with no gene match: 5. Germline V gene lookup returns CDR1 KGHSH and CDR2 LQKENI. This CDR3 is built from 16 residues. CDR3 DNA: TGTGCCAGCTCAACCGGGACAGGGCTCTCTGGAAACACCATATATTTT. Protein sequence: CASSTGTGLSGNTIYF.

Here the CDR3 reads CASSVDGQGGTKLFF. CDR3 in DNA: TGTGCCAGCAGCGTAGACGGACAGGGAGGGACAAAACTGTTTTTT. J is TRBJ1-4 and V is TRBV9, with 8 bases matching TRBD1. Germline CDR1 SGDLS, CDR2 YYNGEE. J was trimmed by 10 bases and V by 0 bases; bases with no gene match: 8. This CDR3 has 15 residues.

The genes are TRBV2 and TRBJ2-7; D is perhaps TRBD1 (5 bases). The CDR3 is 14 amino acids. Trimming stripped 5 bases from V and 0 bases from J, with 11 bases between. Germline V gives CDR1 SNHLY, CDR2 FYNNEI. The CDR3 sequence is CASSKGALSYEQYF. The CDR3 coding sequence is TGTGCCAGCAGTAAAGGGGCCCTCTCCTACGAGCAGTACTTC.

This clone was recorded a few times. DNA for the CDR3: TGTGCCTTGAGCAGGGGGTACAATGAGCAGTTCTTC. This sequence encodes CALSRGYNEQFF. This sequence joins TRBV30 and TRBJ2-1; 7 bases line up with TRBD1. Germline loops: CDR1 GTSNPN, CDR2 SVGIG (reference sequence). V was clipped by 7 bases and J by 4 bases; unmatched bases: 4. The CDR3 is made up of 12 amino acids.

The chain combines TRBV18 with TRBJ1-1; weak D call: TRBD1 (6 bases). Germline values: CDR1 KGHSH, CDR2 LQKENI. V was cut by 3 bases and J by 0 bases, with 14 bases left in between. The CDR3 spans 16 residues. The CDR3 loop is CASSPQRGTLNTEAFF. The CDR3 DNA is TGTGCCAGCTCACCTCAAAGAGGGACACTGAACACTGAAGCTTTCTTT. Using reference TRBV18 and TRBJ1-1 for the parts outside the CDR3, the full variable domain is NAGVMQNPRHLVRRRGQEARLRCSPMKGHSHVYWYRQLPEEGLKFMVYLQKENIIDESGMPKERFSAEFPKEGPSILRIQQVVRGDSAAYFCASSPQRGTLNTEAFFGQGTRLTVV.

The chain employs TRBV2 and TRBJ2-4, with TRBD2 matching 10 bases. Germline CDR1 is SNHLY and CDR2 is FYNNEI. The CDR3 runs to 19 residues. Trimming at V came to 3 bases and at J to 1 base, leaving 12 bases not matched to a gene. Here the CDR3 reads CASSEESSGRGVAKNIQYF. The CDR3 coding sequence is TGTGCCAGCAGTGAGGAGTCTAGCGGGAGAGGGGTGGCCAAAAACATTCAGTACTTC.

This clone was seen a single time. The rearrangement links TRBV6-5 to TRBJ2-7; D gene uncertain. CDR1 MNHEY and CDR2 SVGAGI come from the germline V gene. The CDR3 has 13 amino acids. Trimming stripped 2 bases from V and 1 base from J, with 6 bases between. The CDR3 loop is CASSYGLSYEQYF. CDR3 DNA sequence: TGTGCCAGCAGTTACGGGCTTTCCTACGAGCAGTACTTC.

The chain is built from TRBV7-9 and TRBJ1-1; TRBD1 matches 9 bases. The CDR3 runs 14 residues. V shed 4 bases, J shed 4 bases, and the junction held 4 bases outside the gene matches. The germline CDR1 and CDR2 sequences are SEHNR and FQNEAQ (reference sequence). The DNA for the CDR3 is TGTGCCAGCAGCTACGACAGGGGGAGCACTGAAGCTTTCTTT. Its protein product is CASSYDRGSTEAFF.

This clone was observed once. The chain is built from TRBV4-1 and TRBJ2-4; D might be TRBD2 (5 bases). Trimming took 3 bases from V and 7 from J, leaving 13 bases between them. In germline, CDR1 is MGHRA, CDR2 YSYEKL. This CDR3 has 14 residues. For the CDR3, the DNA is TGCGCCAGCAGCCAGGGCGGGCTGGGTAACATTCAGTACTTC. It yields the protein CASSQGGLGNIQYF.

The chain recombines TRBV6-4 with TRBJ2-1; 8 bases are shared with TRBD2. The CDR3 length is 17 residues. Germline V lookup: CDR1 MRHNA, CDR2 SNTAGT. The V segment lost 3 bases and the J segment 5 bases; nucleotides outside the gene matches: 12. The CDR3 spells CASSETGKAGGDNEQFF. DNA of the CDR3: TGTGCCAGCAGTGAGACGGGAAAGGCGGGAGGTGACAATGAGCAGTTCTTC.

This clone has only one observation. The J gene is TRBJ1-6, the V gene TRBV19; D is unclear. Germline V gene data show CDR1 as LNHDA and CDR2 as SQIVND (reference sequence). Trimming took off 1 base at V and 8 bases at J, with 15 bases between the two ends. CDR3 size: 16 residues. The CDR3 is CASSIGGVSKDSPLHF. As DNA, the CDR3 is TGTGCCAGTAGTATAGGAGGAGTGTCTAAGGATTCACCCCTCCACTTT.